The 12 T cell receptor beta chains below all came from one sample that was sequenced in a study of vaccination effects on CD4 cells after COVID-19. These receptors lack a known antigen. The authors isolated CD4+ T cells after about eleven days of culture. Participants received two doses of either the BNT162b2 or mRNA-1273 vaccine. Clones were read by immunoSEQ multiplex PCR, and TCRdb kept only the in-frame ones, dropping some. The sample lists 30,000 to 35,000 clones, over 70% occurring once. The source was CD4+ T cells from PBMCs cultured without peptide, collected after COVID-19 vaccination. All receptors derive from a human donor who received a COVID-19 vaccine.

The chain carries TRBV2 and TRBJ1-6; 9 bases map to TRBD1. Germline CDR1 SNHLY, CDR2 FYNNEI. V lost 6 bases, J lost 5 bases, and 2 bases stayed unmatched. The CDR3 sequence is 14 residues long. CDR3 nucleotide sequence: TGTGCCAGCAGGTACAGGGGGCATAATTCACCCCTCCACTTT. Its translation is CASRYRGHNSPLHF.

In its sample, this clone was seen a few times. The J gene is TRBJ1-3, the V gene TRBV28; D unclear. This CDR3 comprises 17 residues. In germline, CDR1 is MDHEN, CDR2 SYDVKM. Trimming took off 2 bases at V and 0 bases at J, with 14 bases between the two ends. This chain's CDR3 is CASSLPSYRFSGNTIYF. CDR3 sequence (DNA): TGTGCCAGCAGTTTACCCTCCTACAGATTCTCTGGAAACACCATATATTTT.

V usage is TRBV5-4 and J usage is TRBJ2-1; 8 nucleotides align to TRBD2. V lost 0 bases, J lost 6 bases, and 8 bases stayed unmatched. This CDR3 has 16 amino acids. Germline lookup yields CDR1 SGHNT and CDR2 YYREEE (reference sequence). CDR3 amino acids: CASSLGSAGDVNEQFF. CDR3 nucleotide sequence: TGTGCCAGCAGCTTGGGATCAGCGGGAGATGTCAATGAGCAGTTCTTC.

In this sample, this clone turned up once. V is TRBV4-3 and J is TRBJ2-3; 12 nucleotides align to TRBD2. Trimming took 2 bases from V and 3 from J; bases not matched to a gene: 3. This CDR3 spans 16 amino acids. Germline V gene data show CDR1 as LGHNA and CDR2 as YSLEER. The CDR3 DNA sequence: TGCGCCAGCAGCCAATCTAGCGGGGGGGCTACAGATACGCAGTATTTT. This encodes CASSQSSGGATDTQYF.

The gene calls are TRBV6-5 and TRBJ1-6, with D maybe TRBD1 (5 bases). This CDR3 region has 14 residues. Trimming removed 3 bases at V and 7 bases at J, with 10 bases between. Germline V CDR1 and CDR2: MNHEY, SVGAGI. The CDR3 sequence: CASSYRGLNSPLHF. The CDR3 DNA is TGTGCCAGCAGTTATAGGGGCCTGAATTCACCCCTCCACTTT.

The CDR3 DNA reads TGTGCCAGCAGTAGACTGGATTCACCCCTCCACTTT. Translated: CASSRLDSPLHF. The V call is TRBV6-5, the J call TRBJ1-6; no clear D. V was cut by 5 bases and J by 8 bases, with 7 bases left in between. The CDR3 has 12 residues. CDR1 and CDR2 (germline): MNHEY, SVGAGI.

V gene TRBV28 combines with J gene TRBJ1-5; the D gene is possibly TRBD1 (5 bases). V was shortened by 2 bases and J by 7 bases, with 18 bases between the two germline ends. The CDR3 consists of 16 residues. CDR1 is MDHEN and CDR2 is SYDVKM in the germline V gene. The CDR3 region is CASSLGRGPSGQPQHF. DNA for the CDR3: TGTGCCAGCAGTTTAGGCCGGGGCCCCTCAGGGCAGCCCCAGCATTTT.

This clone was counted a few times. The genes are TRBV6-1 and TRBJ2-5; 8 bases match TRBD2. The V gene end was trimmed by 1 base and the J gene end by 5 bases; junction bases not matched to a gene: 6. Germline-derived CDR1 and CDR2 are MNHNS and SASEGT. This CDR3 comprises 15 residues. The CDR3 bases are TGTGCCAGCAGTGAAGGGGGTAGCGGGAAGGAGACCCAGTACTTC. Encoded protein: CASSEGGSGKETQYF.

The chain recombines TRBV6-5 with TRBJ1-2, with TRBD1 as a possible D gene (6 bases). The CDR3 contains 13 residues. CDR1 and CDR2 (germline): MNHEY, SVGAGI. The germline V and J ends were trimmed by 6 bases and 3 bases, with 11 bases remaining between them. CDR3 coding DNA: TGTGCCAGCAGCACGGACAGTTACTATGGCTACACCTTC. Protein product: CASSTDSYYGYTF.

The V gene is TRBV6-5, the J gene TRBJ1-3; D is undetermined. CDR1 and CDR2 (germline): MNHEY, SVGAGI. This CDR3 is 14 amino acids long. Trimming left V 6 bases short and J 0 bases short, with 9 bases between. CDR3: CASRGRHSGNTIYF. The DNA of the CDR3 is TGTGCCAGCAGGGGCAGACACTCTGGAAACACCATATATTTT.

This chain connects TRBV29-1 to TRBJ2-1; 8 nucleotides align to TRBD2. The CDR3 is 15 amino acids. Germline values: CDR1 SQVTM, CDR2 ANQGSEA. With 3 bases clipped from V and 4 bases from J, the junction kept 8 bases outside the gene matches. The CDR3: CSVEVAIAGYNEQFF. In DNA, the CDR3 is TGCAGCGTTGAGGTGGCCATAGCGGGGTACAATGAGCAGTTCTTC.

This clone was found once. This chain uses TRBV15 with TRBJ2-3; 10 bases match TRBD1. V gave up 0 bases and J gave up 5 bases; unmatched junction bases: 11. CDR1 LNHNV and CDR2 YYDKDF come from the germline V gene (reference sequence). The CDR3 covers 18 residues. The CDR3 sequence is CATSRDKSGQGFVDTQYF. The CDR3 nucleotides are TGTGCCACCAGCAGAGATAAGTCGGGACAGGGGTTTGTAGATACGCAGTATTTT. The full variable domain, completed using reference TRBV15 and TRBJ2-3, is DAMVIQNPRYQVTQFGKPVTLSCSQTLNHNVMYWYQQKSSQAPKLLFHYYDKDFNNEADTPDNFQSRRPNTSFCFLDIRSPGLGDTAMYLCATSRDKSGQGFVDTQYFGPGTRLTVL.